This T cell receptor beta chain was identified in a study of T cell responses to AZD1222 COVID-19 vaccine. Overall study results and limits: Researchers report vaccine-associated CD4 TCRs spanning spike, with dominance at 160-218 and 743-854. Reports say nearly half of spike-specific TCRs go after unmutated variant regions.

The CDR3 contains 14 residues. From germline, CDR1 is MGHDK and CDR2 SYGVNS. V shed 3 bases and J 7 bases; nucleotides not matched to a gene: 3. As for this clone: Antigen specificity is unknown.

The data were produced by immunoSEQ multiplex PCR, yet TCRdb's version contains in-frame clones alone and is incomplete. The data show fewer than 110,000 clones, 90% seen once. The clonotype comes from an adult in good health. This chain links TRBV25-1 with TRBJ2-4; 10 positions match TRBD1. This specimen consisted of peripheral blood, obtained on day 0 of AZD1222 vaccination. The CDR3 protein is CASSETGGRNIQYF. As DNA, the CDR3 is TGTGCCAGCAGTGAGACAGGGGGCCGGAACATTCAGTACTTC.